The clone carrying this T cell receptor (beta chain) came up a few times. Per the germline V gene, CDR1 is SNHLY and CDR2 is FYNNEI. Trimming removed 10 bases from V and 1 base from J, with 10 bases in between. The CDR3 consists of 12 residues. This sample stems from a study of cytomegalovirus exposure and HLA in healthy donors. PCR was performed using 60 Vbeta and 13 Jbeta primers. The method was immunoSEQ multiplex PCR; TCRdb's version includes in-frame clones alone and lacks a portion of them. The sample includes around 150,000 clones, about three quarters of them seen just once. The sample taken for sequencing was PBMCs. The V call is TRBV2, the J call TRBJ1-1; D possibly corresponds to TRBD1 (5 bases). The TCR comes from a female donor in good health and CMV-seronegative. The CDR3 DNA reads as TGTGCCACCTCGGGGGAGAACACTGAAGCTTTCTTT. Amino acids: CATSGENTEAFF.